The 8 T cell receptor beta chains given below trace back to one sample, sequenced in a study of shared clonotypes between healthy human individuals (TCRdb year 2020). The receptor library was made with the immunoSEQ multiplex PCR assay. TCRdb limited this immuneACCESS table to in-frame rearrangements with V and J called. A share of clones is missing; checked studies link under half to unresolved V genes, and the rest is unexplained. The sample table lists under 2.5 million clones, 85% to 95% of them with a count of one. 0.3% to 0.4% of the sample goes to the ten largest clones. The sequenced material came from naive CD4+ T cells from PBMCs. In the paper's terms, the cell subset or site label means: CD45RA+ positively selected. These receptors were taken from a man between 18 and 29 years old in good health. Some clones in this sample may be carry-over from other donors' samples.

This clone came up once. V is TRBV5-1 and J is TRBJ2-1, with 16 bases lining up with TRBD2. Germline V gene data show CDR1 as SGHRS and CDR2 as YFSETQ. V lost 8 bases to trimming and J lost 6 bases; unmatched junction nucleotides: 5. The CDR3 consists of 15 residues. CDR3 DNA sequence: TGCGCCAGTTTGGGACTAGCGGGAGGGCCCAATGAGCAGTTCTTC. Amino acids: CASLGLAGGPNEQFF.

This chain links TRBV13 with TRBJ2-2; no firm D call. The V gene lost 5 bases and the J gene lost 4 bases, with 26 bases spanning the gap. Germline assignment: CDR1 PRHDT and CDR2 FYEKMQ (reference sequence). This CDR3 comprises 19 residues. The CDR3 DNA is TGTGCCAGCAGCCTCATGATGGTCGGGCCTGAACAAAGCACCGGGGAGCTGTTTTTT. Translation: CASSLMMVGPEQSTGELFF.

The chain uses TRBV29-1 and TRBJ1-3; TRBD1 matches at 8 bases. The germline V gene has CDR1 SQVTM and CDR2 ANQGSEA. CDR3 length: 18 residues. Trimming removed 8 bases from V and 0 bases from J; junction bases left unmatched: 18. The CDR3 nucleotides are TGCAGCACCGCCGAGAGGACAGGGTCTCCCTACTCTGGAAACACCATATATTTT. This translates into CSTAERTGSPYSGNTIYF.

The chain has TRBV7-2 and TRBJ1-2, with unresolved D. The CDR3 sequence is 13 residues long. Germline V gives CDR1 SGHTA, CDR2 FQGNSA. V shed 2 bases and J shed 4 bases, with 8 bases lying between them. CDR3 DNA: TGTGCCAGCAGCTTACTGTCGGTCTATGGCTACACCTTC. This codes for CASSLLSVYGYTF.

The chain uses TRBV6-6 and TRBJ1-5; D is possibly TRBD1 (5 bases). In germline, CDR1 is MNHNY, CDR2 SVGAGI (reference sequence). The CDR3 runs 14 residues. The V end lost 7 bases, the J end lost 5 bases, and 15 bases lay between the germline ends. The DNA of the CDR3 is TGTGCCAGCAATTGGGGGGGGGTCGATCAGCCCCAGCATTTT. This codes for CASNWGGVDQPQHF.

The genes are TRBV29-1 and TRBJ2-7, with D hard to call. Germline V CDR1 and CDR2: SQVTM, ANQGSEA. V lost 4 bases, J lost 4 bases, and 11 bases lay in between. CDR3 length equals 12 residues. The CDR3 region has the DNA TGCAGCGTTGCCCTTCTGGGATACGAGCAGTACTTC. This codes for CSVALLGYEQYF.

The CDR3 DNA is TGCGCCAGCCGCCGGGACAGGGCCTACGAGCAGTACTTC. Its translation: CASRRDRAYEQYF. The V gene is TRBV5-1, the J gene TRBJ2-7; 9 nucleotides line up with TRBD1. CDR3 length equals 13 residues. Germline V gene lookup returns CDR1 SGHRS and CDR2 YFSETQ. The V and J ends lost 7 bases and 2 bases, in that order; junction bases with no gene match: 4.

The V gene is TRBV19, the J gene TRBJ1-4; 8 nucleotides agree with TRBD1. This CDR3 spans 15 amino acids. Germline values: CDR1 LNHDA, CDR2 SQIVND (reference sequence). Unmatched junction bases numbered 6, after V lost 4 bases and J lost 5 bases. The CDR3: CASSTRQGRNEKLFF. CDR3 nucleotide sequence: TGTGCCAGTAGTACGAGACAGGGGCGGAATGAAAAACTGTTTTTT.